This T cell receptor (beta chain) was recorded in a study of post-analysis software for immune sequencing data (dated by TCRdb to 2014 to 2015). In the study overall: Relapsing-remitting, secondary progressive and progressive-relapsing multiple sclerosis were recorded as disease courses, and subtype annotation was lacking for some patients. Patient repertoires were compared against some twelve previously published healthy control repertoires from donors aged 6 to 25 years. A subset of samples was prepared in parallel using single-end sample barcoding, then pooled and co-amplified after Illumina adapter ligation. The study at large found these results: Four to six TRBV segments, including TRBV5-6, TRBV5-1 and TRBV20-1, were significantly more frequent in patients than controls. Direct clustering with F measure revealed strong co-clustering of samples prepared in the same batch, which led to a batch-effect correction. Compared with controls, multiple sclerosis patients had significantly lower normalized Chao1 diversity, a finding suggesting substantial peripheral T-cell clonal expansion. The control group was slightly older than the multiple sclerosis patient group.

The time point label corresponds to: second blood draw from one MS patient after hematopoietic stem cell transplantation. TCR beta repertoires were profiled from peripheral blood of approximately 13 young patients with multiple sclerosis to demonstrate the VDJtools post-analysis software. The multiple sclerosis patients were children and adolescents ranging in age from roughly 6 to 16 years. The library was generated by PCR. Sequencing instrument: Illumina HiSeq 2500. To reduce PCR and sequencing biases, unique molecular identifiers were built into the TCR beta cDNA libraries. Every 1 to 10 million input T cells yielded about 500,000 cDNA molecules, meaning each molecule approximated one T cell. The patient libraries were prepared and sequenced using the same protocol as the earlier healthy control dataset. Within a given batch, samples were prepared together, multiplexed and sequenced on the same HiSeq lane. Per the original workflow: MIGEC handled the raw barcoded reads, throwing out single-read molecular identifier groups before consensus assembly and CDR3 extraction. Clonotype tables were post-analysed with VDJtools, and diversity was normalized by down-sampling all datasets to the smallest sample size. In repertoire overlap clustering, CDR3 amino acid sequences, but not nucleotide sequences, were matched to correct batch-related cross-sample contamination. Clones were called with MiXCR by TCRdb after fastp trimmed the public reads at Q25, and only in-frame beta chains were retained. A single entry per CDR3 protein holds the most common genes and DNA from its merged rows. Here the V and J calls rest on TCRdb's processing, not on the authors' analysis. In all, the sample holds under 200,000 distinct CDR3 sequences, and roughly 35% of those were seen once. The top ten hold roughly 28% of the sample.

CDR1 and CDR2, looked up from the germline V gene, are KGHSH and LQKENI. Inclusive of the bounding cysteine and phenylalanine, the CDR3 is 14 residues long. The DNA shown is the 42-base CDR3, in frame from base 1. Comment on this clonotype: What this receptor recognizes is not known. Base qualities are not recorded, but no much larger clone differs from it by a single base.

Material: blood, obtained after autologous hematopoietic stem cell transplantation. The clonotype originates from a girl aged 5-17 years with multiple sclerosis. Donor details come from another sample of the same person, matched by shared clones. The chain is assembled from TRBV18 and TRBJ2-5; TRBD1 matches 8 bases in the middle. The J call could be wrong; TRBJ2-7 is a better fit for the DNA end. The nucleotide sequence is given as TGTGCCAGCTCACCAGGGACAGGAAACTACGAGCAGTACTTC. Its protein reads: CASSPGTGNYEQYF.